Below, 22 T cell receptor beta chains from the same sample are listed, as sequenced in a study of T cells in Graves' hyperthyroidism and ophthalmopathy. RNA transcripts gave rise to amplified TCR beta CDR3 regions. HTBI primers were the set used in a first-round RT-PCR of the TCR CDR3. MiXCR was run by TCRdb on the multiplex PCR reads, yielding one entry per CDR3 protein. The sample yields some 500,000 distinct CDR3 sequences, roughly an eighth seen once. What was sequenced was blood. Every receptor here comes from a woman aged 18-35 years with Graves' hyperthyroidism.

This clonotype was observed many times. The J gene is TRBJ2-7, the V gene TRBV10-3; the D is unclear. Germline values: CDR1 ENHRY, CDR2 SYGVKD. V was cut by 3 bases and J by 3 bases, with 3 bases left in between. This CDR3 is built from 11 residues. CDR3 protein: CAISDGYEQYV. Here the CDR3 DNA reads TGTGCCATCAGTGACGGCTACGAGCAGTACGTC.

This clonotype showed up many times. Here the CDR3 reads CASSLSLPGGGRNQPQHF. CDR3 sequence (DNA): TGTGCCAGCAGTTTATCGCTACCGGGGGGTGGACGCAATCAGCCCCAGCATTTT. V and J are TRBV12-3 or TRBV12-4 and TRBJ1-5, with D maybe TRBD1 (5 bases). Trimming removed 2 bases from V and 2 bases from J, with 19 bases in between. The CDR3 spans 18 residues.

CDR3: CASTSSNYGYTF. The CDR3 nucleotides read TGTGCCAGTACCTCCTCCAACTATGGCTACACCTTC. V is TRBV7-2 and J is TRBJ1-2; D remains ambiguous. The CDR3 has 12 amino acids. V shed 9 bases and J shed 2 bases, with 10 bases lying between them. In germline, CDR1 is SGHTA, CDR2 FQGNSA.

The rearrangement uses TRBV4-1 and TRBJ1-5; the match to TRBD1 covers 7 bases. This CDR3 has 16 residues. J was trimmed by 5 bases and V by 5 bases; bases with no gene match: 12. The germline gives CDR1 MGHRA, CDR2 YSYEKL. The CDR3 protein is CASSKASNRGDQPQHF. CDR3 nucleotide sequence: TGCGCCAGCAGCAAAGCCTCAAACAGGGGCGATCAGCCCCAGCATTTT.

This clonotype has more than one count but fewer than ten. The rearrangement links TRBV20-1 to TRBJ2-2, with TRBD2 matching 7 bases. The CDR3 is 16 residues long. The V segment lost 0 bases and the J segment 3 bases; nucleotides outside the gene matches: 7. Germline CDR1 is DFQATT and CDR2 is SNEGSKA (reference sequence). In DNA, the CDR3 is TGCAGTGCTAGAGATCAGGAGCGGGACTACACCGGGGAGCTGTTTTTT. Protein sequence: CSARDQERDYTGELFF.

The sample holds a few counts of this clonotype. Being one base from a much bigger clone, this may be a read error. The missing conserved phenylalanine or tryptophan at the end of this CDR3 makes a read error likely. This chain connects TRBV6-1 to TRBJ2-3; D possibly corresponds to TRBD2 (5 bases). CDR3 length equals 16 residues. V was pared by 3 bases and J by 2 bases, with 15 bases between. Germline CDR1 reads MNHNS; CDR2 reads SASEGT. The CDR3 nucleotides read TGTGCCAGCAGTGACGGGCCAGCGGTAATCACAGATACGCAGTATTCT. Translation gives CASSDGPAVITDTQYS.

The chain combines TRBV12-3 or TRBV12-4 with TRBJ1-2; a weak D match, TRBD1 (6 bases). Between the trimmed V and J ends, which lost 5 bases and 5 bases, there was a span of 15 bases. The CDR3 totals 14 residues. Here the CDR3 reads CASSGTTGRYGYTF. The CDR3 DNA follows: TGTGCCAGCAGTGGCACAACAGGGAGATATGGCTACACCTTC.

Concerning this clonotype itself: It is unclear where the CDR3 begins or ends on the DNA, so no DNA is shown, and the CDR3 is as TCRdb lists it. This chain links TRBV7-3 with TRBJ2-7; TRBD1 is the table's D call, not checked against the DNA. Including both end residues, the CDR3 is 19 amino acids long. Germline loops: CDR1 SGHTA, CDR2 FQGTGA. CDR3 sequence reads: CASSMYLCSGKGAFREQYF.

Ten or more counts support this clonotype. This CDR3 is CASRSSLAPDSTDTQYF. The CDR3, as DNA: TGTGCCAGCAGGTCCTCCCTAGCGCCAGATAGCACAGATACGCAGTATTTT. The chain couples TRBV12-3 or TRBV12-4 to TRBJ2-3; a possible D gene is TRBD2 (6 bases). This CDR3 region has 17 residues. V was clipped by 6 bases and J by 0 bases, with 19 bases between them.

This chain uses TRBV7-9 with TRBJ1-5, with D possibly being TRBD1 (6 bases). Germline values: CDR1 SEHNR, CDR2 FQNEAQ (reference sequence). Trimming stripped 5 bases from V and 0 bases from J, with 11 bases between. The CDR3 has 15 amino acids. The chain's CDR3 is CASSRTEVSNQPQHF. DNA of the CDR3: TGTGCCAGCAGCCGGACAGAAGTTAGCAATCAGCCCCAGCATTTT.

The chain links TRBV5-1 to TRBJ1-6; TRBD1 matches 7 bases. Germline V gene data show CDR1 as SGHRS and CDR2 as YFSETQ. V lost 5 bases and J lost 7; bases outside the gene matches: 12. The CDR3 sequence is 16 residues long. This CDR3 is CASRSDPGTANSPLHF. The CDR3 DNA reads TGCGCCAGCAGGTCGGACCCCGGGACAGCCAATTCACCCCTCCACTTT.

About this clonotype itself: The CDR3 ends on some other residue instead of the conserved phenylalanine or tryptophan, so this is likely a read error. The V and J genes are TRBV18 and TRBJ1-2, with D maybe TRBD1 (5 bases). The germline V gene has CDR1 KGHSH and CDR2 LQKENI. Trimming took 6 bases from V and 7 from J, leaving 24 bases between them. The CDR3 length is 16 residues. CDR3 residues: CASSPPNRPGGTGYTL. For the CDR3, the DNA is TGTGCCAGCTCCCCTCCCAACAGGCCCGGTGGTACTGGCTACACCCTC.

This clonotype has more than one count but fewer than ten. V gene TRBV5-1 combines with J gene TRBJ2-1; D is ambiguous. Trimming removed 0 bases from V and 9 bases from J, with 16 bases in between. The CDR3 spans 15 residues. CDR1 SGHRS and CDR2 YFSETQ come from the germline V gene. CDR3 coding DNA: TGCGCCAGCAGCTTGGAGGGCCAGAATTTCAGTGAGCAGTTCTTC. Protein: CASSLEGQNFSEQFF.

At least ten counts were recorded for this clonotype. J is TRBJ1-5 and V is TRBV6-5, with no clear D. The length of the CDR3 is 16 residues. V lost 2 bases and J 0 bases, leaving 11 bases between the germline ends. Germline V lookup: CDR1 MNHEY, CDR2 SVGAGI. The CDR3 DNA follows: TGTGCCAGCAGTTACCTCGGGGAGGATAGCAATCAGCCCCAGCATTTT. Translating it yields CASSYLGEDSNQPQHF.

The chain employs TRBV3-1 and TRBJ1-5; 7 nucleotides match TRBD1. Trimming took 4 bases from V and 0 from J; bases not matched to a gene: 6. The V gene's germline CDR1 is LGHDT and CDR2 YNNKEL (reference sequence). CDR3 size: 16 residues. In nucleotides, the CDR3 is TGTGCCAGCAGCCCTGGACAGGCGACTAGCAATCAGCCCCAGCATTTT. It specifies CASSPGQATSNQPQHF.

The rearrangement joins TRBV5-1 to TRBJ2-5; maybe TRBD1 (5 bases). The germline V and J ends were trimmed by 0 bases and 3 bases, with 18 bases remaining between them. The CDR3 contains 17 residues. Germline loops: CDR1 SGHRS, CDR2 YFSETQ. The CDR3 DNA reads as TGCGCCAGCAGCTTGGTTCCCAAAGGGGAAATCAAAGAGACCCAGTACTTC. It yields the protein CASSLVPKGEIKETQYF.

This clonotype was counted many times. V usage is TRBV5-1 and J usage is TRBJ1-1; weak D call: TRBD1 (5 bases). The CDR3 extends over 15 amino acids. CDR1 SGHRS and CDR2 YFSETQ come from the germline V gene. V was clipped by 1 base and J by 1 base, with 11 bases between them. The CDR3 sequence is CASSLYGAGNTEAFF. Here the CDR3 DNA reads TGCGCCAGCAGCTTGTACGGGGCGGGGAACACTGAAGCTTTCTTT.

In this sample, this clonotype turned up many times. The rearrangement links TRBV6-1 to TRBJ2-2; a weak D match, TRBD2 (6 bases). V was pared by 10 bases and J by 3 bases, with 21 bases between. The CDR3 loop spans 16 amino acids. Per the germline V gene, CDR1 is MNHNS and CDR2 is SASEGT. CDR3 amino acids: CATTVRGTSYTGELFF. The CDR3 nucleotides read TGTGCCACCACCGTCAGAGGGACTTCGTACACCGGGGAGCTGTTTTTT.

This clonotype was seen many times. The rearrangement joins TRBV29-1 to TRBJ2-3; D may be TRBD1 (5 bases). This CDR3 region has 13 residues. The V end lost 4 bases, the J end lost 1 base, and 9 bases lay between the germline ends. Germline assignment: CDR1 SQVTM and CDR2 ANQGSEA. CDR3 sequence: CSVVDTGTDTQYF. In nucleotides, the CDR3 is TGCAGCGTTGTGGACACTGGCACAGATACGCAGTATTTT.

This clonotype was counted at least ten times. The chain carries TRBV7-3 and TRBJ2-1; 7 nucleotides align to TRBD2. After removal of 5 bases from V and 6 bases from J, the junction contained 7 bases not matched to a gene. The CDR3 extends over 14 amino acids. CDR1 and CDR2 from the germline V gene are SGHTA and FQGTGA. CDR3 in DNA: TGTGCCAGCAGCCGAGGACTAGTTGGCAATGAGCAGTTCTTC. Translating it yields CASSRGLVGNEQFF.

The chain joins TRBV9 to TRBJ2-3; D is uncertain. V was pared by 2 bases and J by 1 base, with 11 bases between. This CDR3 contains 15 residues. Germline lookup yields CDR1 SGDLS and CDR2 YYNGEE. The CDR3 reads CASSVWSSGTDTQYF. The CDR3 DNA reads as TGTGCCAGCAGCGTTTGGTCCTCCGGCACAGATACGCAGTATTTT.

This chain joins TRBV10-1 and TRBJ2-1, with 7 bases lining up with TRBD2. From germline, CDR1 is WNHNN and CDR2 SYGVQD (reference sequence). The CDR3 totals 18 residues. V shed 0 bases and J 5 bases; nucleotides not matched to a gene: 13. CDR3 in amino acids: CASSESGVGGGIHNEQFF. In nucleotides, the CDR3 is TGCGCCAGCAGTGAGTCGGGTGTCGGGGGAGGGATCCACAATGAGCAGTTCTTC.